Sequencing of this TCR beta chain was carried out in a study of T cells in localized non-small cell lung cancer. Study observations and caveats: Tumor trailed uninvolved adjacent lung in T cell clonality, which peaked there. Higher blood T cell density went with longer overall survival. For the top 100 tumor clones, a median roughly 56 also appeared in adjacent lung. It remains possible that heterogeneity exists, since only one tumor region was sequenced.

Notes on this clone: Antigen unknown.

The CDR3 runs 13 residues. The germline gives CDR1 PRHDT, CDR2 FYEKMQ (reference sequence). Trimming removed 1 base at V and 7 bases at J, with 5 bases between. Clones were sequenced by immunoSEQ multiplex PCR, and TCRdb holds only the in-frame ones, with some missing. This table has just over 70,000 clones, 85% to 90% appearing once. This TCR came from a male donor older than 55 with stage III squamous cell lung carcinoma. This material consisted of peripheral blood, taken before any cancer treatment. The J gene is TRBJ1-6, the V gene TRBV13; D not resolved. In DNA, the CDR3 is TGTGCCAGCAGCTTAGACCGCAATTCACCCCTCCACTTT. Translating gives CASSLDRNSPLHF.